This T cell receptor beta chain was documented in a study of T cells after posttransplantation cyclophosphamide. The method was immunoSEQ multiplex PCR; TCRdb's version includes in-frame clones alone and lacks a portion of them. The sample has 40,000 to 55,000 clones, none seen only once; the top ten hold roughly 2.4%. The related graft donor's blood sample was taken on the day of bone marrow donation. Study observations and caveats: Tissue-infiltrating T cells from skin or gut overlapped little with blood T cells. TRB clonality was highly associated with recipient CMV seropositivity and reactivation. Later blood repertoires were often dominated by clones from the donor CD8+ memory compartment.

This clone was found many times. The antigen is unknown. J lost 4 bases, V lost 5 bases, and 16 bases had no gene match. The germline CDR1 and CDR2 sequences are SGHTA and FQGNSA. This CDR3 has 17 amino acids. V and J are TRBV7-2 and TRBJ1-1; 7 bases are shared with TRBD1. The receptor was derived from a man aged 35-49 years in good health, CMV-negative, and a related stem cell transplant donor. Sequenced: PBMCs. The CDR3 sequence: CASSRTVLWTGSTEAFF. DNA of the CDR3: TGTGCCAGCAGCCGTACCGTACTCTGGACAGGTAGCACTGAAGCTTTCTTT.